The entry that follows covers one T cell receptor beta chain sequence. Its specificity is unknown. The sample comes from a study of response to subunit inactivated influenza vaccine. Per the germline V gene, CDR1 is LGHNA and CDR2 is YSLEER. This CDR3 is built from 14 residues. Losses at the gene ends were 3 bases for V and 5 bases for J; bases not matched to a gene: 3. TCRdb fed the RT-PCR reads into MiXCR, producing one record per CDR3 protein. The sample includes approximately 250,000 distinct CDR3 sequences, more than 10% of them seen just once. The study's findings and limits: It was the authors' suggestion that each seasonal influenza vaccination recruits few new T cells.

This receptor was identified in a man in his fifties who received an inactivated influenza vaccine. The chain couples TRBV4-3 to TRBJ2-1; the match to TRBD2 covers 8 bases. The sequencing here drew on non-naive T cells sorted from PBMCs, taken 14 days before vaccination. CDR3 in amino acids: CASSHRGGNNEQFF. The CDR3 region has the DNA TGCGCCAGCAGCCACCGGGGGGGAAACAATGAGCAGTTCTTC.